These 30 T cell receptor beta chains were all obtained from the same sample, sequenced in a study of pediatric ulcerative colitis. TCRdb keeps only in-frame clones here, not all; method: immunoSEQ multiplex PCR. Seen here are under 70,000 clones, more than 75% observed once, and the top ten hold about 1.5%. Sequenced material: blood. The origin of the receptors is a boy aged 5-17 years who was a control in a study of pediatric ulcerative colitis.

V is TRBV19 and J is TRBJ2-1; TRBD1 or TRBD2 may be the D gene (5 bases each). Deletions cut 5 bases from V and 0 bases from J, with 23 bases between. The germline V gene has CDR1 LNHDA and CDR2 SQIVND (reference sequence). The CDR3 spans 19 residues. The CDR3 bases are TGTGCCAGTAGTGGGGCCCCTATTAGCGAGACGAGCTCCTACAATGAGCAGTTCTTC. This translates into CASSGAPISETSSYNEQFF.

The V gene is TRBV5-1, the J gene TRBJ2-1; 9 bases align to TRBD2. The trim removed 0 bases at V and 12 bases at J, leaving 19 bases unmatched. There are 18 residues in the CDR3. The germline CDR1 and CDR2 sequences are SGHRS and YFSETQ. As DNA, the CDR3 is TGCGCCAGCAGCTTGGGACCCATTTCGAGCGGGGGGTTCAATCTGCAGTTCTTC. Protein sequence: CASSLGPISSGGFNLQFF. Together with reference TRBV5-1 and TRBJ2-1, the CDR3 gives the full variable domain: KAGVTQTPRYLIKTRGQQVTLSCSPISGHRSVSWYQQTPGQGLQFLFEYFSETQRNKGNFPGRFSGRQFSNSRSEMNVSTLELGDSALYLCASSLGPISSGGFNLQFFGPGTRLTVL.

This rearrangement joins TRBV6-1 to TRBJ2-7; 7 bases map to TRBD2. The CDR3 is 15 amino acids. Germline V gene sequence: CDR1 MNHNS, CDR2 SASEGT. V dropped 0 bases and J dropped 3; count of bases not matched to a gene: 5. The CDR3 nucleotides read TGTGCCAGCAGTGAAGCGAACGGGAGGATCTACGAGCAGTACTTC. Its protein is CASSEANGRIYEQYF.

The chain carries TRBV19 and TRBJ1-1; D remains unclear. The germline V gene encodes CDR1 LNHDA and CDR2 SQIVND (reference sequence). The CDR3 spans 14 residues. V was clipped by 1 base and J by 0 bases, with 6 bases between them. This CDR3 reads CASSIGGLNTEAFF. The CDR3 nucleotides are TGTGCCAGTAGTATAGGCGGCCTGAACACTGAAGCTTTCTTT. The complete variable domain, with remaining parts taken from reference TRBV19 and TRBJ1-1, reads DGGITQSPKYLFRKEGQNVTLSCEQNLNHDAMYWYRQDPGQGLRLIYYSQIVNDFQKGDIAEGYSVSREKKESFPLTVTSAQKNPTAFYLCASSIGGLNTEAFFGQGTRLTVV.

V and J are TRBV11-3 and TRBJ2-1; 12 bases are a match to TRBD2. V shed 5 bases, J shed 6 bases, and the junction held 8 bases outside the gene matches. This CDR3 is 16 amino acids long. CDR1 is SGHNT and CDR2 is YENEEA in the germline V gene. The CDR3 DNA follows: TGTGCCAGCAGCCTAAGGACTAGCGGGGAACCCAATGAGCAGTTCTTC. This sequence encodes CASSLRTSGEPNEQFF.

The V and J genes are TRBV28 and TRBJ1-2; D might be TRBD1 (5 bases). CDR1 and CDR2 (germline): MDHEN, SYDVKM. The CDR3 contains 18 residues. V was clipped by 5 bases and J by 4 bases, with 26 bases between them. CDR3 DNA: TGTGCCAGCAGTGGGGCGGGATATAAAAAATCTCCAAGCTATGGCTACACCTTC. This encodes CASSGAGYKKSPSYGYTF.

This rearrangement joins TRBV6-5 to TRBJ2-7; 9 nucleotides align to TRBD1. The CDR3 runs to 14 residues. Unmatched junction bases numbered 2, after V lost 2 bases and J lost 3 bases. The germline V gene has CDR1 MNHEY and CDR2 SVGAGI. CDR3 DNA sequence: TGTGCCAGCAGTTACGGGACAGGGTTCTACGAGCAGTACTTC. Protein: CASSYGTGFYEQYF.

The V and J genes are TRBV19 and TRBJ1-1, with D unresolved. The CDR3 totals 13 residues. CDR1 is LNHDA, CDR2 SQIVND, per germline (reference sequence). Trimming removed 7 bases at V and 0 bases at J, with 9 bases between. CDR3 amino acids: CASNERLNTEAFF. CDR3 nucleotides: TGTGCCAGTAATGAACGGCTGAACACTGAAGCTTTCTTT.

This rearrangement joins TRBV25-1 to TRBJ2-3, with D possibly being TRBD2 (7 bases). From germline, CDR1 is MGHDK and CDR2 SYGVNS. V was shortened by 3 bases and J by 6 bases, with 13 bases between the two germline ends. CDR3 size: 14 residues. The CDR3 DNA reads as TGTGCCAGCAGTGACCGGGGGGCAGGGGATACGCAGTATTTT. This sequence encodes CASSDRGAGDTQYF. Looking up the rest from reference TRBV25-1 and TRBJ2-3 gives the full variable domain: EADIYQTPRYLVIGTGKKITLECSQTMGHDKMYWYQQDPGMELHLIHYSYGVNSTEKGDLSSESTVSRIRTEHFPLTLESARPSHTSQYLCASSDRGAGDTQYFGPGTRLTVL.

The J gene is TRBJ2-7, the V gene TRBV7-3, with 9 bases aligning to TRBD2. This CDR3 contains 17 residues. Germline CDR1 SGHTA, CDR2 FQGTGA. Losses at the gene ends were 1 base for V and 0 bases for J; bases not matched to a gene: 7. In nucleotides, the CDR3 is TGTGCCAGCAGCTTAATGGTGTCTAGCGGGACCTCCTACGAGCAGTACTTC. Its protein product is CASSLMVSSGTSYEQYF. Using reference TRBV7-3 and TRBJ2-7 for the parts outside the CDR3, the full variable domain is GAGVSQTPSNKVTEKGKYVELRCDPISGHTALYWYRQSLGQGPEFLIYFQGTGAADDSGLPNDRFFAVRPEGSVSTLKIQRTERGDSAVYLCASSLMVSSGTSYEQYFGPGTRLTVT.

With respect to this clone: Within the sample, other DNA sequences also encode this same CDR3. The rearrangement uses TRBV20-1 and TRBJ1-2; D is ambiguous. V lost 3 bases, J lost 1 base, and 3 bases lay in between. CDR1 is DFQATT and CDR2 is SNEGSKA in the germline V gene (reference sequence). This CDR3 is 11 amino acids long. CDR3 sequence (DNA): TGCAGTGCTAGTGATAACTATGGCTACACCTTC. Its protein product is CSASDNYGYTF.

This clone turned up a few times. DNA of the CDR3: TGTGCCAGCAGCCCGCGGGACATAAACACCGGGGAGCTGTTTTTT. Encoded protein: CASSPRDINTGELFF. The chain links TRBV7-3 to TRBJ2-2; possibly TRBD1 or TRBD2 for D (6 bases each). The CDR3 is 15 amino acids. The V and J ends lost 5 bases and 2 bases respectively, with 12 bases between them. The germline V gene has CDR1 SGHTA and CDR2 FQGTGA.

CDR3 in DNA: TGTGCCAGCAACTCAGGTGGGGAGGAATCCTCCTACGAGCAGTACTTC. Translated: CASNSGGEESSYEQYF. The V gene is TRBV25-1, the J gene TRBJ2-7; D may be TRBD2 (6 bases). The CDR3 is 16 residues long. Germline V CDR1 and CDR2: MGHDK, SYGVNS. Trimming removed 7 bases from V and 0 bases from J, with 19 bases in between.

J is TRBJ1-2 and V is TRBV7-9; TRBD1 is a possible D gene (5 bases). The germline V gene encodes CDR1 SEHNR and CDR2 FQNEAQ (reference sequence). This CDR3 has 15 residues. Trimming removed 5 bases from V and 6 bases from J, with 19 bases in between. CDR3 protein: CASSLTPAREDGYTF. CDR3 in DNA: TGTGCCAGCAGCCTAACCCCGGCCAGGGAGGATGGCTACACCTTC.

This clone was seen only once. V is TRBV28 and J is TRBJ1-5; D remains unclear. The CDR3 has 16 amino acids. Germline V gives CDR1 MDHEN, CDR2 SYDVKM. Deletions cut 4 bases from V and 0 bases from J, with 13 bases between. CDR3 protein: CASSSPTDYSNQPQHF. For the CDR3, the DNA is TGTGCCAGCAGTTCTCCGACTGATTATAGCAATCAGCCCCAGCATTTT.

This clone came up once. The chain employs TRBV2 and TRBJ2-2; D is possibly TRBD1 (6 bases). With 8 bases removed from V and 1 base from J, the gap between germline ends came to 11 bases. CDR1 is SNHLY, CDR2 FYNNEI, per germline. The CDR3 contains 14 residues. The CDR3 sequence: CASGKGGNTGELFF. In DNA form, the CDR3 reads TGTGCCAGCGGGAAAGGGGGGAACACCGGGGAGCTGTTTTTT.

The chain has TRBV7-9 and TRBJ2-6; D is undetermined. The germline V and J ends were trimmed by 10 bases and 0 bases, with 7 bases remaining between them. The CDR3 contains 13 residues. CDR1 SEHNR and CDR2 FQNEAQ come from the germline V gene (reference sequence). CDR3 nucleotide sequence: TGTGCCATCACGGTCTCTGGGGCCAACGTCCTGACTTTC. It specifies CAITVSGANVLTF.

This clone was picked up one time. CDR3 DNA sequence: TGTGCCAGCAGTTCAGGGACGGACTACAATGAGCAGTTCTTC. Translating gives CASSSGTDYNEQFF. The chain is built from TRBV28 and TRBJ2-1; tentatively, D is TRBD1 or TRBD2 (5 bases each). This CDR3 has 14 residues. Trimming took off 4 bases at V and 3 bases at J, with 10 bases between the two ends. Germline V CDR1 and CDR2: MDHEN, SYDVKM.

This clone was recorded a few times. The chain is built from TRBV7-9 and TRBJ2-1; 10 nucleotides line up with TRBD1. The CDR3 is 15 residues long. From germline, CDR1 is SEHNR and CDR2 FQNEAQ (reference sequence). The V gene end was trimmed by 5 bases and the J gene end by 6 bases; junction bases not matched to a gene: 7. The CDR3, as DNA: TGTGCCAGCAGCGCCGGGACAGGGGTTACCAATGAGCAGTTCTTC. Its translation: CASSAGTGVTNEQFF. The complete variable domain, with remaining parts taken from reference TRBV7-9 and TRBJ2-1, reads DTGVSQNPRHKITKRGQNVTFRCDPISEHNRLYWYRQTLGQGPEFLTYFQNEAQLEKSRLLSDRFSAERPKGSFSTLEIQRTEQGDSAMYLCASSAGTGVTNEQFFGPGTRLTVL.

This chain uses TRBV7-8 with TRBJ2-1, with 10 bases matching TRBD1. Per the germline V gene, CDR1 is SGHVS and CDR2 is FQNEAQ. This CDR3 region has 15 residues. J was trimmed by 5 bases and V by 1 base; bases with no gene match: 2. CDR3 DNA sequence: TGTGCCAGCAGCTTAGAAGGGACAGGGGACAATGAGCAGTTCTTC. This codes for CASSLEGTGDNEQFF.

V gene TRBV30 combines with J gene TRBJ1-6; D uncertain. The CDR3 is made up of 15 amino acids. The V end lost 4 bases, the J end lost 3 bases, and 13 bases lay between the germline ends. CDR1 GTSNPN and CDR2 SVGIG come from the germline V gene (reference sequence). CDR3 coding DNA: TGTGCCTGGAAGAGGCCAGCATTCTATAATTCACCCCTCCACTTT. It codes for CAWKRPAFYNSPLHF.

This clone has only one observation. The chain employs TRBV18 and TRBJ1-6, with 9 bases lining up with TRBD1. V lost 3 bases to trimming and J lost 19 bases; unmatched junction nucleotides: 10. There are 13 residues in the CDR3. The germline V gene has CDR1 KGHSH and CDR2 LQKENI. The DNA of the CDR3 is TGTGCCAGCTCACCTTACCGGGACAGGGACCTACACTTT. Translated: CASSPYRDRDLHF. Based on the CDR3 plus reference TRBV18 and TRBJ1-6, the full variable domain is NAGVMQNPRHLVRRRGQEARLRCSPMKGHSHVYWYRQLPEEGLKFMVYLQKENIIDESGMPKERFSAEFPKEGPSILRIQQVVRGDSAAYFCASSPYRDRDLHFGNGTRLTVT.

The chain joins TRBV6-1 to TRBJ1-4; D not resolved. Trimming cost V 8 bases and J 1 base, with 8 bases left between them. CDR1 and CDR2 (germline): MNHNS, SASEGT. CDR3 length: 13 residues. The chain's CDR3 is CASLFLTNEKLFF. DNA for the CDR3: TGTGCCAGCCTCTTCCTAACTAATGAAAAACTGTTTTTT.

This clone was observed a handful of times. The chain carries TRBV10-3 and TRBJ1-6; 7 bases line up with TRBD1. The CDR3 covers 15 residues. The germline CDR1 and CDR2 sequences are ENHRY and SYGVKD. J was trimmed by 6 bases and V by 3 bases; bases with no gene match: 5. CDR3 amino acids: CAISDEQGFNSPLHF. The CDR3 nucleotides are TGTGCCATCAGTGACGAACAGGGGTTTAATTCACCCCTCCACTTT.

The chain has TRBV27 and TRBJ2-7; TRBD1 might be the D (5 bases). The germline gives CDR1 MNHEY, CDR2 SMNVEV (reference sequence). Between the trimmed V and J ends, which lost 1 base and 2 bases, there was a span of 12 bases. This CDR3 has 15 amino acids. This CDR3 is CASSLFRATPYEQYF. In DNA, the CDR3 is TGTGCCAGCAGTTTATTCAGGGCGACCCCCTACGAGCAGTACTTC.

This sequence joins TRBV7-3 and TRBJ2-1; tentative D call: TRBD2 (6 bases). The germline gives CDR1 SGHTA, CDR2 FQGTGA. CDR3 length: 14 residues. V lost 5 bases to trimming and J lost 7 bases, with 15 bases between them. The CDR3 sequence: CASSPGGSRNEQFF. The CDR3 DNA reads as TGTGCCAGCAGCCCCGGGGGATCGCGGAATGAGCAGTTCTTC.

The chain has TRBV15 and TRBJ2-2; D ambiguous. The V gene's germline CDR1 is LNHNV and CDR2 YYDKDF (reference sequence). V was pared by 8 bases and J by 2 bases, with 18 bases between. This CDR3 is built from 16 residues. The CDR3, as DNA: TGTGCCACCCATAGCCCCGGTTTCACTAACACCGGGGAGCTGTTTTTT. Translated, it gives CATHSPGFTNTGELFF.

The chain is built from TRBV2 and TRBJ2-3; TRBD2 is a possible D gene (6 bases). The CDR3 runs to 14 residues. CDR1 SNHLY and CDR2 FYNNEI come from the germline V gene. Trimming stripped 7 bases from V and 6 bases from J, with 17 bases between. CDR3 bases: TGTGCCAGCACCCTAAGTCGGGGGTTCGATACGCAGTATTTT. Protein product: CASTLSRGFDTQYF.

The gene calls are TRBV7-8 and TRBJ1-1, with 7 positions matching TRBD1. The CDR3 has 14 residues. Looked up from germline, CDR1 is SGHVS and CDR2 is FQNEAQ. After removal of 5 bases from V and 1 base from J, the junction contained 4 bases not matched to a gene. This CDR3 is CASSPTGPNTEAFF. DNA for the CDR3: TGTGCCAGCAGCCCGACAGGGCCGAACACTGAAGCTTTCTTT.

The V gene is TRBV7-9, the J gene TRBJ2-5, with D unresolved. Germline lookup yields CDR1 SEHNR and CDR2 FQNEAQ (reference sequence). This CDR3 comprises 14 residues. Trimming removed 4 bases at V and 5 bases at J, with 14 bases between. CDR3 loop: CASSSTGSGETQYF. CDR3 DNA sequence: TGTGCCAGCAGCTCGACGGGTTCGGGTGAGACCCAGTACTTC.